This TCR beta chain emerged from a study of spatial heterogeneity in lung cancer. Time point in this sample: sample taken at primary tumor resection. 72 TRACERx patients with early, untreated non-small cell lung cancer donated samples. Unsorted tumor, nontumor lung tissue or cryopreserved PBMC supplied the whole RNA. TCRdb reprocessed the 5' RACE reads with MiXCR, giving one entry per CDR3 protein. The profile covers under 85,000 distinct CDR3 sequences, with around 7.3% appearing a single time and about 6.8% taken by the ten largest. Trimming cost V 6 bases and J 4 bases, with 10 bases left between them. Germline V CDR1 and CDR2: DFQATT, SNEGSKA (reference sequence). This CDR3 is 12 amino acids long. This clonotype was observed once.

The rearrangement joins TRBV20-1 to TRBJ1-5; D is perhaps TRBD1 (5 bases). The TCR was taken from a male donor with early-stage non-small cell lung cancer. Source: PBMCs, taken at surgery. In nucleotides, the CDR3 is TGCAGTGCCACCGGACAAAATCAGCCCCAGCATTTT. It yields the protein CSATGQNQPQHF.